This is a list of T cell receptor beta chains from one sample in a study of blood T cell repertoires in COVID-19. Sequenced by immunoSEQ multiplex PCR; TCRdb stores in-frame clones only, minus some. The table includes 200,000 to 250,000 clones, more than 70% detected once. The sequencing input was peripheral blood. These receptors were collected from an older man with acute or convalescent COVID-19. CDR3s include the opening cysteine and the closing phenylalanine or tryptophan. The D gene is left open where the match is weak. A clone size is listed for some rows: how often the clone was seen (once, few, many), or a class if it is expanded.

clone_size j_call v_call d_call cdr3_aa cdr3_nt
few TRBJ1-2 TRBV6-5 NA CASSQTVNYGYTF TGTGCCAGCAGCCAGACAGTTAACTATGGCTACACCTTC
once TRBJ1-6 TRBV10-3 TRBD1 CAISEVPGGQGNSPLHF TGTGCCATCAGTGAAGTCCCCGGAGGACAGGGGAATTCACCCCTCCACTTT
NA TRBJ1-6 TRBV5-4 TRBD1 CASSRDSNSPLHF TGTGCCAGCAGCCGGGACAGTAATTCACCCCTCCACTTT
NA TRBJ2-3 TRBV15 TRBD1 CATSGTGGRGTDTQYF TGTGCCACCAGCGGGACAGGGGGCAGGGGCACAGATACGCAGTATTTT
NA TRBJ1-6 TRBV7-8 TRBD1 CASSLGDRGASPLHF TGTGCCAGCAGCTTAGGGGACAGGGGGGCTTCACCCCTCCACTTT
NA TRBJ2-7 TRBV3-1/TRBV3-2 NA CASSPLGGYEQYF TGTGCCAGCAGCCCGTTGGGGGGTTACGAGCAGTACTTC
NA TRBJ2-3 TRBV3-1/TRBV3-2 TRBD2 CASSQDSWTSGRGTDTQYF TGTGCCAGCAGCCAGGACTCTTGGACTAGCGGGAGGGGCACAGATACGCAGTATTTT
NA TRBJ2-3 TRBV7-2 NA CASSLALAGTDTQYF TGTGCCAGCAGCTTAGCCCTAGCCGGCACAGATACGCAGTATTTT
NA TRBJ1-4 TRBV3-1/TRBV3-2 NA CASSQEGFYEKLFF TGTGCCAGCAGCCAGGAGGGTTTTTATGAAAAACTGTTTTTT
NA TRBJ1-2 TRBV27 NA CASSFHGGSYGYTF TGTGCCAGCAGTTTTCACGGGGGGAGTTATGGCTACACCTTC
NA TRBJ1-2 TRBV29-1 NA CSVEVGRPNYGYTF TGCAGCGTTGAAGTGGGCAGACCTAACTATGGCTACACCTTC
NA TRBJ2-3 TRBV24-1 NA CATSDLQGAGTDTQYF TGTGCCACCAGTGATTTGCAAGGGGCGGGAACAGATACGCAGTATTTT
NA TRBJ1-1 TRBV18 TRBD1 CASSPFTRQGKNTEAFF TGTGCCAGCTCACCCTTCACGCGACAGGGCAAGAACACTGAAGCTTTCTTT
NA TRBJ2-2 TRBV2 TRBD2 CASSGGLAGANTGELFF TGTGCCAGCAGTGGGGGACTAGCGGGCGCGAACACCGGGGAGCTGTTTTTT
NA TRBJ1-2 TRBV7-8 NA CASSLRGGTFLYGYTF TGTGCCAGCAGCTTAAGGGGGGGGACCTTCCTCTATGGCTACACCTTC
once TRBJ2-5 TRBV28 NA CASSLGGAGETQYF TGTGCCAGCAGTTTAGGGGGGGCCGGTGAGACCCAGTACTTC
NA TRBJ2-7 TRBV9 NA CASSVDGARPLYEQYF TGTGCCAGCAGCGTAGATGGGGCCCGACCCCTCTACGAGCAGTACTTC
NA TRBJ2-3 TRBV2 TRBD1 CASSRDRVSTDTQYF TGTGCCAGCAGTCGAGACAGGGTTAGCACAGATACGCAGTATTTT
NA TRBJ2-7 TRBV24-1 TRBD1 CATSDRDRVYEQYF TGTGCCACCAGTGACCGAGACAGGGTCTACGAGCAGTACTTC
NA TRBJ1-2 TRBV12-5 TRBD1 CASARTGSYGYTF TGTGCTAGTGCCCGGACAGGGAGCTATGGCTACACCTTC
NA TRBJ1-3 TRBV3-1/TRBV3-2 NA CASSPGQRSGNTIYF TGTGCCAGCAGCCCAGGACAGAGGTCTGGAAACACCATATATTTT
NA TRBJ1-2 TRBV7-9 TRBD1 CASSAGTERILARGYTF TGTGCCAGCAGCGCCGGGACAGAGAGAATTTTAGCAAGGGGCTACACCTTC
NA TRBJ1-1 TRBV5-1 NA CASSEPGERTEAFF TGCGCCAGCAGCGAACCGGGGGAGAGGACTGAAGCTTTCTTT
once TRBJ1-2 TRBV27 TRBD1 CASREGANGYTF TGTGCCAGCAGAGAGGGGGCGAATGGCTACACCTTC
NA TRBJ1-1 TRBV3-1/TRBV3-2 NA CASSQPPGDTEAFF TGTGCCAGCAGCCAACCCCCGGGGGACACTGAAGCTTTCTTT
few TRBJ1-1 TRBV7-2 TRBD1 CASSSGQRLEAFF TGTGCCAGCAGCTCGGGACAGCGGCTTGAAGCTTTCTTT
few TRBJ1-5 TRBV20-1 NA CSASLSWGPNQPQHF TGCAGTGCTAGTTTATCCTGGGGCCCCAATCAGCCCCAGCATTTT
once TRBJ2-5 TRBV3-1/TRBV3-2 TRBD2 CASSQDWAAGGETQYF TGTGCCAGCAGCCAAGATTGGGCAGCGGGGGGAGAGACCCAGTACTTC
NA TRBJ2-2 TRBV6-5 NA CASSYSGNTGELFF TGTGCCAGCAGTTATTCAGGGAACACCGGGGAGCTGTTTTTT
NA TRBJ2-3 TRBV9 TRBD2 CASSASSGRGADTQYF TGTGCCAGCAGCGCCTCTAGCGGGAGAGGGGCAGATACGCAGTATTTT
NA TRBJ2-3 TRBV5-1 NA CASSLDPFSTDTQYF TGCGCCAGCAGCTTGGATCCATTTAGCACAGATACGCAGTATTTT
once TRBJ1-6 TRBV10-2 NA CASGRIDTGGGELHF TGCGCCAGCGGGCGAATCGATACGGGAGGGGGGGAGCTCCACTTT
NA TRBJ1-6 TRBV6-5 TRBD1 CATGTGGYNSPLHF TGTGCCACCGGGACAGGGGGGTATAATTCACCCCTCCACTTT
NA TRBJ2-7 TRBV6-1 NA CASSEEREQYF TGTGCCAGCAGTGAGGAGAGGGAGCAGTACTTC
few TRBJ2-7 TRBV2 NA CASSGMGLYEQYF TGTGCCAGCAGTGGCATGGGACTCTACGAGCAGTACTTC
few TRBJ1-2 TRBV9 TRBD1 CASSVEDRGSFGYTF TGTGCCAGCAGCGTAGAGGACAGGGGGAGTTTTGGCTACACCTTC
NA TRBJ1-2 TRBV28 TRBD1 CASSLGQGKLYGYTF TGTGCCAGCAGTCTCGGACAGGGAAAACTTTATGGCTACACCTTC
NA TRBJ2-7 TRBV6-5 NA CASSYSSRQARHEQYF TGTGCCAGCAGTTACTCGAGTCGGCAGGCAAGACACGAGCAGTACTTC
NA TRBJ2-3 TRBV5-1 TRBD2 CASSFGTSGGYTDTQYF TGCGCCAGCAGCTTTGGGACTAGCGGGGGTTACACAGATACGCAGTATTTT
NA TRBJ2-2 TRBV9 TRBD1 CASSIRTGSNTGELFF TGTGCCAGCAGCATACGGACAGGGTCGAACACCGGGGAGCTGTTTTTT
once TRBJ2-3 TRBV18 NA CASGERDISADTQYF TGTGCCAGCGGCGAAAGGGACATCAGTGCAGATACGCAGTATTTT
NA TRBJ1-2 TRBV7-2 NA CASSSQGKGYTF TGTGCCAGCAGCTCTCAGGGAAAGGGCTACACCTTC
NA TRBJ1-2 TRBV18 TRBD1 CASSLAGGNGYTF TGTGCCAGCTCACTAGCAGGGGGGAATGGCTACACCTTC